Reported below is one T cell receptor beta chain. These data are taken from a study of T cell responses to AZD1222 COVID-19 vaccine. Sequencing used immunoSEQ multiplex PCR; TCRdb keeps in-frame clones, though not all of them. The table lists approximately 170,000 clones, 70% to 90% of them singletons, with around a tenth in the top ten. Germline assignment: CDR1 LNHNV and CDR2 YYDKDF (reference sequence). V shed 3 bases and J shed 0 bases, with 9 bases lying between them. This CDR3 is 16 amino acids long. The sample consisted of peripheral blood, taken 28 days after the second AZD1222 dose. This receptor was identified in an adult who received the AZD1222 COVID-19 vaccine. The rearrangement uses TRBV15 and TRBJ2-6; D uncertain. CDR3 loop: CATSRERASGANVLTF. As DNA, the CDR3 is TGTGCCACCAGCAGGGAACGGGCCTCTGGGGCCAACGTCCTGACTTTC.